Following are 7 T cell receptor beta chains from one sample sequenced in a study of T cell responses to AZD1222 COVID-19 vaccine. Sequencing was performed with immunoSEQ multiplex PCR; in TCRdb, only in-frame clones are kept and a portion is missing. Counted here are roughly 160,000 clones, around nine tenths occurring once; the ten biggest clones make up around 5.5%. This specimen consisted of peripheral blood, obtained on day 0 of AZD1222 vaccination. The receptor set was obtained from an adult in good health.

This sequence joins TRBV6-2 or TRBV6-3 and TRBJ2-2; maybe TRBD1 (6 bases). Trimming left V 0 bases short and J 3 bases short, with 17 bases between. Looked up from germline, CDR1 is MNHEY and CDR2 is SVGEGT. This CDR3 is 18 amino acids long. This chain's CDR3 is CASSYSSVRDTDTGELFF. DNA of the CDR3: TGTGCCAGCAGTTACTCGAGTGTCCGGGACACAGACACCGGGGAGCTGTTTTTT.

V usage is TRBV7-9 and J usage is TRBJ2-3; 9 bases map to TRBD1. After removal of 5 bases from V and 0 bases from J, the junction contained 6 bases not matched to a gene. The CDR3 loop spans 16 amino acids. CDR1 and CDR2 from the germline V gene are SEHNR and FQNEAQ (reference sequence). The CDR3 spells CASSPSTGGSTDTQYF. In DNA, the CDR3 is TGTGCCAGCAGCCCGTCGACAGGGGGTAGCACAGATACGCAGTATTTT.

In its sample, this clone was seen a few times. The CDR3 is CASSLAWETEAFF. CDR3 coding DNA: TGTGCCAGCAGCTTAGCCTGGGAGACTGAAGCTTTCTTT. The chain joins TRBV7-2 to TRBJ1-1; D gene uncertain. Germline CDR1 and CDR2: SGHTA and FQGNSA. This CDR3 comprises 13 residues. V lost 0 bases to trimming and J lost 5 bases, with 7 bases between them. The full variable domain, completed using reference TRBV7-2 and TRBJ1-1, is GAGVSQSPSNKVTEKGKDVELRCDPISGHTALYWYRQSLGQGLEFLIYFQGNSAPDKSGLPSDRFSAERTGGSVSTLTIQRTQQEDSAVYLCASSLAWETEAFFGQGTRLTVV.

The genes are TRBV15 and TRBJ1-2, with D hard to call. V was clipped by 3 bases and J by 4 bases, with 9 bases between them. Germline V gives CDR1 LNHNV, CDR2 YYDKDF (reference sequence). This CDR3 comprises 13 residues. The chain's CDR3 is CATSRPGVYGYTF. The DNA of the CDR3 is TGTGCCACCAGCAGGCCGGGAGTCTATGGCTACACCTTC.

V and J are TRBV18 and TRBJ1-5; TRBD1 is a possible D gene (5 bases). The CDR3 has 13 amino acids. The V gene lost 3 bases and the J gene lost 3 bases, with 6 bases spanning the gap. Looked up from germline, CDR1 is KGHSH and CDR2 is LQKENI. This chain's CDR3 is CASSPDINQPQHF. DNA of the CDR3: TGTGCCAGCTCACCGGACATCAATCAGCCCCAGCATTTT.

The gene calls are TRBV28 and TRBJ1-1, with a tentative D call TRBD1 (6 bases). The CDR3 is 13 residues long. In germline, CDR1 is MDHEN, CDR2 SYDVKM. Trimming left V 6 bases short and J 7 bases short, with 15 bases between. CDR3 residues: CASSLRTGYEAFF. The CDR3 nucleotides read TGTGCCAGCAGCCTTCGCACAGGGTATGAAGCTTTCTTT.

The chain uses TRBV19 and TRBJ2-7; the match to TRBD1 covers 9 bases. After removal of 4 bases from V and 6 bases from J, the junction contained 7 bases not matched to a gene. The CDR3 loop spans 14 amino acids. CDR1 is LNHDA and CDR2 is SQIVND in the germline V gene (reference sequence). The CDR3 protein is CASSTPGQGTEQYF. For the CDR3, the DNA is TGTGCCAGTAGTACCCCGGGACAGGGTACCGAGCAGTACTTC.